The clone carrying this T cell receptor beta chain has a handful of counts. Its matching antigen is unknown. In germline, CDR1 is KGHDR, CDR2 SFDVKD. V was clipped by 6 bases and J by 2 bases, with 17 bases between them. CDR3 size: 16 residues. This entry comes from a study of T cells after yellow fever vaccination. Points from the study as a whole: At 95% to 98% for CD4 and approximately 88% for CD8, most primary-vaccination clones showed up again after the booster. Highly abundant clonotypes carried over from the bulk population could end up in FACS-sorted repertoires as contaminants. Peaking on day 5 versus 15, the secondary response was faster but weaker.

For TCR, cDNA came from 5'RACE template switching, which added a universal primer site and UMIs. TCRdb redid the calling of the 5' RACE reads with MiXCR, one entry per CDR3 protein. The sample records 500,000 to 650,000 distinct CDR3 sequences, about a sixth being singletons. The sequence was collected from a man aged 18 to 29 who received the YFV17D yellow fever vaccine. The chain joins TRBV24-1 to TRBJ2-3, with D possibly being TRBD1 or TRBD2 (5 bases each). The specimen was PBMCs, collected around 5 days after the first yellow fever vaccination. The CDR3 coding sequence is TGTGCCACCAGTCGTGGTCGGGACCGGATCACAGATACGCAGTATTTT. This gives the protein CATSRGRDRITDTQYF.